This is a list of T cell receptor beta chains from one sample in a study of radiotherapy plus CTLA-4 blockade in lung cancer. Sequencing was performed with immunoSEQ multiplex PCR; in TCRdb, only in-frame clones are kept and a portion is missing. Altogether tens of thousands of clones are present, 70% to 80% being singletons, with the ten largest covering less than 9%. The sequenced sample was peripheral blood, obtained from a patient treated with radiotherapy plus ipilimumab. The receptors come from a human donor with non-small cell lung cancer who had stable disease on radiotherapy plus ipilimumab. The CDR3 runs from the conserved cysteine through the conserved F or W. Each record gives: clone size, V gene, D gene, J gene, CDR3 DNA, CDR3 protein. D genes are given only for firm matches. Expanded clones are given a class, and other clones once, few, many or no size at all.

clone_size: NA
v_call: TRBV7-9
d_call: NA
j_call: TRBJ1-6
cdr3_nt: TGTGCCAGCAGCTTAGAAGGAGGGTCACCCCTCCACTTT
cdr3_aa: CASSLEGGSPLHF

clone_size: few
v_call: TRBV6-5
d_call: TRBD1
j_call: TRBJ1-1
cdr3_nt: TGTGCCAGCACCGGGACAGGGGCGAACACTGAAGCTTTCTTT
cdr3_aa: CASTGTGANTEAFF

clone_size: NA
v_call: TRBV9
d_call: NA
j_call: TRBJ1-3
cdr3_nt: TGTGCCAGCAGCGTAGGGGGGGCAAGGTCTGGAAACACCATATATTTT
cdr3_aa: CASSVGGARSGNTIYF

clone_size: once
v_call: TRBV29-1
d_call: NA
j_call: TRBJ2-5
cdr3_nt: TGCAGCGTTGGAAGTCAAGAGACCCAGTACTTC
cdr3_aa: CSVGSQETQYF

clone_size: once
v_call: TRBV19
d_call: TRBD1
j_call: TRBJ1-1
cdr3_nt: TGTGCCAGTAGTATCCCGACAGGGGGCACTGAAGCTTTCTTT
cdr3_aa: CASSIPTGGTEAFF

clone_size: NA
v_call: TRBV5-1
d_call: NA
j_call: TRBJ2-2
cdr3_nt: TGCGCCAGCAGCTTGGGGACAGTCGCCGGGGAGCTGTTTTTT
cdr3_aa: CASSLGTVAGELFF

clone_size: few
v_call: TRBV4-2
d_call: NA
j_call: TRBJ1-2
cdr3_nt: TGTGCCAGCAGCCAAGATACAGGGGGCTACACCTTC
cdr3_aa: CASSQDTGGYTF

clone_size: NA
v_call: TRBV7-9
d_call: NA
j_call: TRBJ2-7
cdr3_nt: TGTGCCAGCAGCGCCCAACAGGGCTCCTACGAGCAGTACTTC
cdr3_aa: CASSAQQGSYEQYF

clone_size: once
v_call: TRBV7-9
d_call: NA
j_call: TRBJ2-7
cdr3_nt: TGTGCCAGCAGCTTAGCCGGGACAATCTACGAGCAGTACTTC
cdr3_aa: CASSLAGTIYEQYF

clone_size: NA
v_call: TRBV7-2
d_call: NA
j_call: TRBJ1-1
cdr3_nt: TGTGCCAGCAGCTTATACGCAGCGAACACTGAAGCTTTCTTT
cdr3_aa: CASSLYAANTEAFF

clone_size: few
v_call: TRBV7-9
d_call: TRBD1
j_call: TRBJ1-2
cdr3_nt: TGTGCCAGCAGCCCCCTCGGACAGGGAAATGGCTACACCTTC
cdr3_aa: CASSPLGQGNGYTF

clone_size: NA
v_call: TRBV7-9
d_call: NA
j_call: TRBJ2-1
cdr3_nt: TGTGCCAGCAGCTTAGCGTCCGGGGCAGGTAATGAGCAGTTCTTC
cdr3_aa: CASSLASGAGNEQFF

clone_size: NA
v_call: TRBV18
d_call: NA
j_call: TRBJ1-2
cdr3_nt: TGTGCCAGCTCAACGGAAATCCAAGGTGGGGGGTCCTATGGCTACACCTTC
cdr3_aa: CASSTEIQGGGSYGYTF

clone_size: NA
v_call: TRBV7-8
d_call: TRBD1
j_call: TRBJ1-1
cdr3_nt: TGTGCCAGCAGCTTAGGACAGGGAAATGAAGCTTTCTTT
cdr3_aa: CASSLGQGNEAFF

clone_size: once
v_call: TRBV19
d_call: NA
j_call: TRBJ2-7
cdr3_nt: TGTGCCAGCCAAAGTAAAGAAGGGATTTACGAGCAGTACTTC
cdr3_aa: CASQSKEGIYEQYF

clone_size: NA
v_call: TRBV7-3
d_call: TRBD1
j_call: TRBJ2-3
cdr3_nt: TGTGCCAGCAGCTTAAGCCTTGGACAGGGAGCAGATACGCAGTATTTT
cdr3_aa: CASSLSLGQGADTQYF

clone_size: NA
v_call: TRBV6-6
d_call: NA
j_call: TRBJ1-1
cdr3_nt: TGTGCCAGCAGTCCAGCATTGAACACTGAAGCTTTCTTT
cdr3_aa: CASSPALNTEAFF

clone_size: NA
v_call: TRBV18
d_call: NA
j_call: TRBJ2-4
cdr3_nt: TGTGCCAGCTCAAGGCTAGTGGGTCTAGCCAAAAACATTCAGTACTTC
cdr3_aa: CASSRLVGLAKNIQYF

clone_size: NA
v_call: TRBV6-1
d_call: NA
j_call: TRBJ1-6
cdr3_nt: TGTGCCAGCAGACATTTGAATTCACCCCTCCACTTT
cdr3_aa: CASRHLNSPLHF

clone_size: NA
v_call: TRBV9
d_call: NA
j_call: TRBJ1-2
cdr3_nt: TGTGCCAGCAGCGCCGGTCCCGGTAGTGACTATGGCTACACCTTC
cdr3_aa: CASSAGPGSDYGYTF

clone_size: NA
v_call: TRBV21-1
d_call: NA
j_call: TRBJ2-1
cdr3_nt: TGTGCCAGCAGCAAAGGGACAGGGGCGGACAATGAGCAGTTCTTC
cdr3_aa: CASSKGTGADNEQFF